Presented here are 21 T cell receptor beta chains from one specimen sequenced in a study of blood T cell repertoires in COVID-19. The method was immunoSEQ multiplex PCR; TCRdb's version includes in-frame clones alone and lacks a portion of them. The sample lists tens of thousands of clones, about nine tenths occurring once. The specimen sequenced was peripheral blood. The receptor source for this set is a man in his 60s with acute or convalescent COVID-19.

The chain links TRBV7-2 to TRBJ2-1, with no clear D. The CDR3 length is 14 residues. CDR1 and CDR2 (germline): SGHTA, FQGNSA. Trimming shortened V by 0 bases and J by 6 bases, and 9 bases separated the two germline ends. CDR3 amino acids: CASSLAPRVNEQFF. Written as DNA, the CDR3 is TGTGCCAGCAGCTTAGCACCCCGCGTCAATGAGCAGTTCTTC.

This chain connects TRBV27 to TRBJ2-1, with TRBD2 identical over 10 bases. Trimming took 5 bases from V and 3 from J; bases not matched to a gene: 7. The CDR3 has 16 residues. Germline assignment: CDR1 MNHEY and CDR2 SMNVEV (reference sequence). The CDR3 spells CASSGPGLAYYNEQFF. The DNA for the CDR3 is TGTGCCAGCAGTGGACCGGGACTAGCGTACTACAATGAGCAGTTCTTC.

The chain uses TRBV5-1 and TRBJ1-2, with TRBD1 matching 9 bases. In germline, CDR1 is SGHRS, CDR2 YFSETQ. The J segment lost 5 bases and the V segment lost 3 bases, leaving 5 bases of the junction unmatched. This CDR3 comprises 14 residues. CDR3 sequence reads: CASSWDREWYGYTF. The CDR3 nucleotides are TGCGCCAGCAGCTGGGACAGGGAGTGGTATGGCTACACCTTC.

The chain joins TRBV7-8 to TRBJ1-5; 9 bases align to TRBD1. The CDR3 extends over 17 amino acids. V lost 5 bases, J lost 1 base, and 9 bases stayed unmatched. Germline V gives CDR1 SGHVS, CDR2 FQNEAQ. The CDR3 loop is CASSTRQGGISNQPQHF. The CDR3 coding sequence is TGTGCCAGCAGCACCCGACAGGGGGGAATCAGCAATCAGCCCCAGCATTTT.

The chain recombines TRBV6-5 with TRBJ2-7; 9 bases are a match to TRBD1. Germline-derived CDR1 and CDR2 are MNHEY and SVGAGI. The CDR3 is made up of 15 amino acids. The trim removed 5 bases at V and 2 bases at J, leaving 7 bases unmatched. The CDR3 sequence: CASSHGTGITYEQYF. The CDR3 nucleotides read TGTGCCAGCAGTCACGGGACAGGGATCACCTACGAGCAGTACTTC.

The chain has TRBV20-1 and TRBJ2-5; 7 bases are shared with TRBD1. Germline trimming cut 3 bases from V and 1 base from J; bases unmatched to any gene: 11. There are 16 residues in the CDR3. CDR1 DFQATT and CDR2 SNEGSKA come from the germline V gene (reference sequence). In DNA form, the CDR3 reads TGCAGTGCTAGTGGGGCAGGGGGATATGGCCAAGAGACCCAGTACTTC. Protein: CSASGAGGYGQETQYF.

The chain couples TRBV10-3 to TRBJ2-2, with D unresolved. CDR3 length: 14 residues. Trimming took off 4 bases at V and 3 bases at J, with 9 bases between the two ends. The germline CDR1 and CDR2 sequences are ENHRY and SYGVKD. CDR3 DNA: TGTGCCATCAGTGGCCAGGTGGACACCGGGGAGCTGTTTTTT. Amino acids: CAISGQVDTGELFF.

This chain connects TRBV5-4 to TRBJ1-4; D is ambiguous. Trimming pared 0 bases from V and 4 bases from J, leaving 7 bases between. The CDR3 consists of 14 residues. CDR1 and CDR2 from the germline V gene are SGHNT and YYREEE (reference sequence). The CDR3 loop reads CASSLGGRNEKLFF. In nucleotides, the CDR3 is TGTGCCAGCAGCTTGGGCGGCCGTAATGAAAAACTGTTTTTT.

This sequence joins TRBV11-2 and TRBJ2-7; D unclear. The V gene lost 1 base and the J gene lost 6 bases, with 13 bases spanning the gap. The CDR3 consists of 14 residues. The germline gives CDR1 SGHAT, CDR2 FQNNGV. CDR3 amino acids: CASSLGAVGREQYF. In nucleotides, the CDR3 is TGTGCCAGCAGCTTAGGGGCCGTTGGGCGCGAGCAGTACTTC.

As DNA, the CDR3 is TGTGCCAGCAGCGCTAGAGAAGGCGGCTATGGCTACACCTTC. It encodes CASSAREGGYGYTF. The chain has TRBV7-8 and TRBJ1-2; D gene unclear. CDR1 and CDR2 (germline): SGHVS, FQNEAQ. The CDR3 has 14 residues. With 5 bases removed from V and 4 bases from J, the gap between germline ends came to 14 bases.

V and J are TRBV11-3 and TRBJ1-2; no reliable D call. Trimming took off 3 bases at V and 2 bases at J, with 10 bases between the two ends. CDR3 length: 14 residues. Germline CDR1 is SGHNT and CDR2 is YENEEA. CDR3 nucleotides: TGTGCCAGCAGCTTGGTCGGACTGAACTATGGCTACACCTTC. Translated: CASSLVGLNYGYTF.

The sample holds one count of this clone. This chain joins TRBV7-2 and TRBJ2-7, with TRBD1 matching over 9 bases. The CDR3 runs to 15 residues. The junction had 3 bases not matched to a gene; V was cut back by 1 base and J by 2 bases. CDR1 and CDR2 (germline): SGHTA, FQGNSA. CDR3 in DNA: TGTGCCAGCAGCTTAGACAGGGGGCCAACCTACGAGCAGTACTTC. It yields the protein CASSLDRGPTYEQYF. The full variable domain, in which reference TRBV7-2 and TRBJ2-7 provide the parts outside the CDR3, is GAGVSQSPSNKVTEKGKDVELRCDPISGHTALYWYRQSLGQGLEFLIYFQGNSAPDKSGLPSDRFSAERTGGSVSTLTIQRTQQEDSAVYLCASSLDRGPTYEQYFGPGTRLTVT.

The chain couples TRBV27 to TRBJ2-3, with a tentative D call TRBD2 (6 bases). The CDR3 is made up of 17 amino acids. Trimming stripped 0 bases from V and 2 bases from J, with 15 bases between. Germline V gene sequence: CDR1 MNHEY, CDR2 SMNVEV (reference sequence). The CDR3 DNA reads TGTGCCAGCAGTTTATCGTGGCGGGGCGCCTACACAGATACGCAGTATTTT. Its translation is CASSLSWRGAYTDTQYF.

The rearrangement uses TRBV2 and TRBJ1-2; 11 bases match TRBD1. CDR1 is SNHLY, CDR2 FYNNEI, per germline. Losses at the gene ends were 8 bases for V and 5 bases for J; bases not matched to a gene: 4. The CDR3 sequence is 13 residues long. The CDR3 spells CASGGQGVYGYTF. CDR3 in DNA: TGTGCCAGCGGGGGACAGGGGGTTTATGGCTACACCTTC. The complete variable domain, with remaining parts taken from reference TRBV2 and TRBJ1-2, reads EPEVTQTPSHQVTQMGQEVILRCVPISNHLYFYWYRQILGQKVEFLVSFYNNEISEKSEIFDDQFSVERPDGSNFTLKIRSTKLEDSAMYFCASGGQGVYGYTFGSGTRLTVV.

In this sample, this clone turned up a few times. The rearrangement joins TRBV7-2 to TRBJ2-2; 14 positions match TRBD2. Per germline, CDR1 SGHTA and CDR2 FQGNSA. V lost 5 bases to trimming and J lost 7 bases; unmatched junction nucleotides: 12. The CDR3 sequence is 18 residues long. The CDR3 DNA follows: TGTGCCAGCAGCATACGGCGGACTAGCGGGAGGAGCGACGGGGAGCTGTTTTTT. It translates to CASSIRRTSGRSDGELFF.

The CDR3 spells CATSRAGVGQPQHF. In nucleotides, the CDR3 is TGTGCCACCAGCAGAGCAGGGGTGGGTCAGCCCCAGCATTTT. The chain uses TRBV15 and TRBJ1-5; tentative D call: TRBD1 (6 bases). CDR1 is LNHNV and CDR2 is YYDKDF in the germline V gene (reference sequence). CDR3 length: 14 residues. V lost 1 base and J 6 bases, leaving 10 bases between the germline ends.

As regards this clone: At the DNA level, this CDR3 is encoded by other sequences in the same sample as well. This sequence joins TRBV2 and TRBJ2-1, with TRBD1 matching over 7 bases. The length of the CDR3 is 13 residues. The trim removed 5 bases at V and 3 bases at J, leaving 1 base unmatched. Looked up from germline, CDR1 is SNHLY and CDR2 is FYNNEI. The CDR3 nucleotides are TGTGCCAGCAGTCGGGACAGCTACAATGAGCAGTTCTTC. Protein product: CASSRDSYNEQFF.

The chain joins TRBV9 to TRBJ2-1; 12 bases map to TRBD2. Germline V gene sequence: CDR1 SGDLS, CDR2 YYNGEE. This CDR3 contains 16 residues. Trimming removed 4 bases from V and 4 bases from J; junction bases left unmatched: 6. This CDR3 is CASSPRTSGIYNEQFF. In DNA, the CDR3 is TGTGCCAGCAGCCCCCGGACTAGCGGGATATACAATGAGCAGTTCTTC.

This clone was detected once. The CDR3 spells CASSHHAGSSYNEQFF. CDR3 nucleotide sequence: TGTGCCAGCAGCCACCACGCGGGAAGCTCCTACAATGAGCAGTTCTTC. V is TRBV7-3 and J is TRBJ2-1; D perhaps matches TRBD2 (6 bases). CDR3 length: 16 amino acids. Trimming removed 5 bases from V and 0 bases from J, with 14 bases in between. CDR1 is SGHTA, CDR2 FQGTGA, per germline.

The genes are TRBV7-2 and TRBJ1-1; TRBD1 might be the D (6 bases). This CDR3 is 14 amino acids long. In germline, CDR1 is SGHTA, CDR2 FQGNSA. V was clipped by 3 bases and J by 2 bases, with 10 bases between them. CDR3 nucleotide sequence: TGTGCCAGCAGCTTGGACAGAGTCAACACTGAAGCTTTCTTT. Encoded protein: CASSLDRVNTEAFF.

This clone has a single count. The CDR3 loop is CASSLGRLAGAEQFF. The CDR3 region has the DNA TGCGCCAGCAGCTTAGGGAGACTAGCGGGAGCTGAGCAGTTCTTC. This chain connects TRBV5-1 to TRBJ2-1; 12 positions match TRBD2. CDR3 length equals 15 residues. V was clipped by 2 bases and J by 9 bases; unmatched bases: 6. Germline values: CDR1 SGHRS, CDR2 YFSETQ.